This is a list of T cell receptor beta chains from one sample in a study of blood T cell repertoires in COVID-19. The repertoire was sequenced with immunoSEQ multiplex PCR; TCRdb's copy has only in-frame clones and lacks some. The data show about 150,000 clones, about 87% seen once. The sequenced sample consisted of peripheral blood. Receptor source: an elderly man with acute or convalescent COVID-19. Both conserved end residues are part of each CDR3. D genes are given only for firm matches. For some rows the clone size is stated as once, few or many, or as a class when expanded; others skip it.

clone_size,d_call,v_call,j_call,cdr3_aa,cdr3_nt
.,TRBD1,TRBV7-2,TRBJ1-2,CASSSGQGNGYTF,TGTGCCAGCAGCTCGGGACAGGGGAATGGCTACACCTTC
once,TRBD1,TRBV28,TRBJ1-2,CASRKTGDVPGYTF,TGTGCCAGCAGGAAAACAGGGGATGTTCCTGGCTACACCTTC
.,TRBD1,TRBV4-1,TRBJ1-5,CASSQVLDREGQPQHF,TGCGCCAGCAGCCAAGTCCTGGACAGGGAGGGTCAGCCCCAGCATTTT
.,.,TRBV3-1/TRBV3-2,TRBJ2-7,CASSPAGLPYEQYF,TGTGCCAGCAGCCCGGCAGGGCTACCCTACGAGCAGTACTTC
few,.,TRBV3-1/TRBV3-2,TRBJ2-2,CASSRGHPGWYTGELFF,TGTGCCAGCAGCCGCGGACATCCCGGCTGGTACACCGGGGAGCTGTTTTTT
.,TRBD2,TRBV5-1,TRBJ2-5,CASSLSGGETQYF,TGCGCCAGCAGCTTAAGCGGGGGAGAGACCCAGTACTTC
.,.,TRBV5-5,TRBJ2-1,CASSLGAGNEQFF,TGTGCCAGCAGCTTGGGGGCTGGGAATGAGCAGTTCTTC
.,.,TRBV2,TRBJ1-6,CASTEEAGSSYNSPLHF,TGTGCCAGCACTGAGGAGGCTGGGAGCTCCTATAATTCACCCCTCCACTTT
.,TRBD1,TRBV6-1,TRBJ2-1,CASSLTGPIIEQFF,TGTGCCAGCAGTTTGACAGGGCCGATAATTGAGCAGTTCTTC
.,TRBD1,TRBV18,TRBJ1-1,CASSPNPGTGSGAFF,TGTGCCAGCTCACCGAACCCCGGGACAGGGAGTGGAGCTTTCTTT
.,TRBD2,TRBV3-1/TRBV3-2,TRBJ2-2,CASSRLAGENTGELFF,TGTGCCAGCAGCCGACTAGCGGGGGAGAACACCGGGGAGCTGTTTTTT
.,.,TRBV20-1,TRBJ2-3,CSASLGGSTDTQYF,TGCAGTGCTAGTTTGGGCGGGTCCACAGATACGCAGTATTTT
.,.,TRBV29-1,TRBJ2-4,CSVAGIAKNIQYF,TGCAGCGTCGCAGGGATAGCCAAAAACATTCAGTACTTC
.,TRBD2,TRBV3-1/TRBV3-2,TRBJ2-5,CASSQRTRQETQYF,TGTGCCAGCAGCCAGCGGACTAGGCAAGAGACCCAGTACTTC
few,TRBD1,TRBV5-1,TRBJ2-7,CASSRTGVATYEQYF,TGCGCCAGCAGCCGGACAGGGGTAGCGACCTACGAGCAGTACTTC
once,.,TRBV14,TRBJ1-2,CASSQFAGWNYGYTF,TGTGCCAGCAGCCAATTCGCAGGGTGGAACTATGGCTACACCTTC
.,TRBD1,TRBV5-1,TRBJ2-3,CASSGQTSTDTQYF,TGCGCCAGTTCGGGACAGACTAGCACAGATACGCAGTATTTT
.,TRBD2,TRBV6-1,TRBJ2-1,CASSVRTSGGKASYNEQFF,TGTGCCAGCAGTGTCAGGACTAGCGGGGGGAAAGCCTCCTACAATGAGCAGTTCTTC
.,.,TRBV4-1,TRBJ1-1,CASSQPLKSTEAFF,TGCGCCAGCAGCCAACCCCTTAAGAGCACTGAAGCTTTCTTT
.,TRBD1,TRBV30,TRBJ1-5,CAWSPGTGGNQPQHF,TGTGCCTGGAGCCCCGGGACAGGGGGCAATCAGCCCCAGCATTTT
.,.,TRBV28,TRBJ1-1,CASSLPRSFLPFF,TGTGCCAGCAGTTTACCCCGAAGCTTTTTACCTTTCTTT
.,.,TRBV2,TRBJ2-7,CASRPGAFDEQYF,TGTGCCAGCCGACCAGGGGCTTTCGACGAGCAGTACTTC
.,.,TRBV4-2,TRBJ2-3,CASSQDGGTGGPPDTQYF,TGTGCCAGCAGCCAAGATGGCGGTACTGGTGGCCCCCCAGATACGCAGTATTTT
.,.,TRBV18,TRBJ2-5,CASSENSGVWETQYF,TGTGCCAGCTCAGAGAACTCCGGTGTCTGGGAGACCCAGTACTTC
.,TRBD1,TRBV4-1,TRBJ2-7,CASSPAGQGIYEQYF,TGCGCCAGCAGCCCCGCCGGACAGGGAATCTACGAGCAGTACTTC
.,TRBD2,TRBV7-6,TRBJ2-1,CASSLIVTSGHNEQFF,TGTGCCAGCAGCTTAATTGTCACTAGCGGCCACAATGAGCAGTTCTTC
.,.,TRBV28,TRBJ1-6,CASSFRGRQGPSYNSPLHF,TGTGCCAGCAGTTTTAGGGGTCGGCAGGGCCCCTCCTATAATTCACCCCTCCACTTT
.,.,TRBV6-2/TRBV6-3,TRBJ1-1,CASSRPRGGPPEAFF,TGTGCCAGCAGTCGTCCTAGAGGGGGTCCACCTGAAGCTTTCTTT